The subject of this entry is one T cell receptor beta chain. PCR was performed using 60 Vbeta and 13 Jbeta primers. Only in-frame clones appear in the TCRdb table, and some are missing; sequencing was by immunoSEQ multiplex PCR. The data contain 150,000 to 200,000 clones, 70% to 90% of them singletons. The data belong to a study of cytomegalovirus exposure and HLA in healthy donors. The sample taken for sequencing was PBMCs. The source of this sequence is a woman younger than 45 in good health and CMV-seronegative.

The CDR3 DNA sequence: TGTGCCAGTAGTCTCCAGGGGGCGGGCAATCAGCCCCAGCATTTT. It encodes CASSLQGAGNQPQHF. The rearrangement joins TRBV19 to TRBJ1-5, with 8 nucleotides matching TRBD1. This CDR3 has 15 residues. In germline, CDR1 is LNHDA, CDR2 SQIVND (reference sequence). Trimming cost V 5 bases and J 2 bases; bases outside gene matches: 5.